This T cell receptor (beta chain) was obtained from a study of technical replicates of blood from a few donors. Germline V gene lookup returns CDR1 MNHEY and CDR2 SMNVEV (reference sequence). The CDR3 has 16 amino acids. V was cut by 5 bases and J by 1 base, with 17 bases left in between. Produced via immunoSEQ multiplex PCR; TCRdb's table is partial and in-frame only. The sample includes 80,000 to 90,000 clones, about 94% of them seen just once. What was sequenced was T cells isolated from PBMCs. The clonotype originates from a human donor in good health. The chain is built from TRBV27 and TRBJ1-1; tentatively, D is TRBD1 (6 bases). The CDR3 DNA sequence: TGTGCCAGCAGTCTGCAGGGGACGGCGAAGAACACTGAAGCTTTCTTT. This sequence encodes CASSLQGTAKNTEAFF.